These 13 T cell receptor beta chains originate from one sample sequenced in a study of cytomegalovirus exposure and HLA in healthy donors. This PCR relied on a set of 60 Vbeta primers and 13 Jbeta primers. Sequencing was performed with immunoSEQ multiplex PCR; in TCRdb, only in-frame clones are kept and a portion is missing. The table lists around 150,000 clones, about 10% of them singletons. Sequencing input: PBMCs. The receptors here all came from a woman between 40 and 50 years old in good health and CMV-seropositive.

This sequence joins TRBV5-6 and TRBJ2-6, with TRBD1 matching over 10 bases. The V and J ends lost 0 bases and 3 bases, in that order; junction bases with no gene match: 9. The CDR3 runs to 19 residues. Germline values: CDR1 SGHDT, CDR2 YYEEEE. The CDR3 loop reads CASSLVEGTGVSGANVLTF. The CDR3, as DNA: TGTGCCAGCAGCTTGGTCGAAGGGACAGGGGTGAGTGGGGCCAACGTCCTGACTTTC. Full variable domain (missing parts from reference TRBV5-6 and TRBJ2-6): DAGVTQSPTHLIKTRGQQVTLRCSPKSGHDTVSWYQQALGQGPQFIFQYYEEEERQRGNFPDRFSGHQFPNYSSELNVNALLLGDSALYLCASSLVEGTGVSGANVLTFGAGSRLTVL.

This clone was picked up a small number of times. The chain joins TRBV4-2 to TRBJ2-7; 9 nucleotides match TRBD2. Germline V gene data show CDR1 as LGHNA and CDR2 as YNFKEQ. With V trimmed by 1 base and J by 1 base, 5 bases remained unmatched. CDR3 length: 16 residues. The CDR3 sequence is CASSQGAGGLSYEQYF. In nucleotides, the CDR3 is TGTGCCAGCAGCCAAGGTGCGGGGGGGCTATCCTACGAGCAGTACTTC.

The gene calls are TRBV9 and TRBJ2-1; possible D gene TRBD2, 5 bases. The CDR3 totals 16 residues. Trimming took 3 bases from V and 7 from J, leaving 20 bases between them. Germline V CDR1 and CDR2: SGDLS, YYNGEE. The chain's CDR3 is CASSARLTEVGNEQFF. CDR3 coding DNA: TGTGCCAGCAGCGCGCGGTTGACGGAGGTAGGGAATGAGCAGTTCTTC.

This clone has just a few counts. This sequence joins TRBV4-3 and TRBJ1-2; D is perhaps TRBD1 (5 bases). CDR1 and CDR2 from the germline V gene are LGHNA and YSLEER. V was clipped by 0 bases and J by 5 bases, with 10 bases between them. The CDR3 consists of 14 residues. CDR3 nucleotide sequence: TGCGCCAGCAGCCAAGAGGCAGGGAGGTATGGCTACACCTTC. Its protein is CASSQEAGRYGYTF.

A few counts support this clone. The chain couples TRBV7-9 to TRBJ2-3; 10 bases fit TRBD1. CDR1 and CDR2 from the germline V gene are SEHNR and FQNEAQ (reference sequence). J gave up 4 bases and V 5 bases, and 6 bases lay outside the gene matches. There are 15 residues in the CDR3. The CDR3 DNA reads TGTGCCAGCAGCCGGGCGGGACAGGGGCCAGATACGCAGTATTTT. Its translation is CASSRAGQGPDTQYF.

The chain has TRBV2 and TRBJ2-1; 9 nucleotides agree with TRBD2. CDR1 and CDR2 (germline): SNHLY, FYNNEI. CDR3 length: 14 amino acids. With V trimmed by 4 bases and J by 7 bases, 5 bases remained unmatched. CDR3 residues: CASSGSGGNNEQFF. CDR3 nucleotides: TGTGCCAGCAGTGGTAGCGGGGGTAATAATGAGCAGTTCTTC.

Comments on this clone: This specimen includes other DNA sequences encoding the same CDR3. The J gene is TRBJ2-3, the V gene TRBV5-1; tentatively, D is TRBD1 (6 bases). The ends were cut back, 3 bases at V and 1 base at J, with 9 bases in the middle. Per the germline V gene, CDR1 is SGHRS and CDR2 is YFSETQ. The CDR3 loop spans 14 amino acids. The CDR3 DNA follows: TGCGCCAGCAGCTCACAGGGTGGCACAGATACGCAGTATTTT. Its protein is CASSSQGGTDTQYF.

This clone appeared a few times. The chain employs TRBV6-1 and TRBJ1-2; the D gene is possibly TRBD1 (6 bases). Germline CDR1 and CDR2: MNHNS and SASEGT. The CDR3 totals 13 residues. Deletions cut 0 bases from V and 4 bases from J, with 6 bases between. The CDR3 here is CASSEAGGYGYTF. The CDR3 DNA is TGTGCCAGCAGTGAAGCAGGGGGCTATGGCTACACCTTC.

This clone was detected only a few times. CDR3 in DNA: TGTGCCAGCAGACAGAACACTGAAGCTTTCTTT. Its protein is CASRQNTEAFF. The rearrangement uses TRBV27 and TRBJ1-1; D uncertain. This CDR3 has 11 residues. From germline, CDR1 is MNHEY and CDR2 SMNVEV (reference sequence). Trimming shortened V by 6 bases and J by 1 base, and 3 bases separated the two germline ends.

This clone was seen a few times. The CDR3 reads CASSSGPGDQPQHF. The CDR3 DNA is TGCGCCAGCAGCTCGGGCCCGGGGGATCAGCCCCAGCATTTT. The chain has TRBV5-1 and TRBJ1-5, with a possible D match to TRBD1 (5 bases). CDR1 SGHRS and CDR2 YFSETQ come from the germline V gene. This CDR3 spans 14 amino acids. The ends were cut back, 3 bases at V and 5 bases at J, with 12 bases in the middle.

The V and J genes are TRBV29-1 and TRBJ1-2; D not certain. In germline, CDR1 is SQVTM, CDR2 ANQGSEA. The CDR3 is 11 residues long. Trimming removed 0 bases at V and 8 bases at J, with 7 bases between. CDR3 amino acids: CSVEDREGYTF. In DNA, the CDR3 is TGCAGCGTTGAAGATCGGGAAGGCTACACCTTC. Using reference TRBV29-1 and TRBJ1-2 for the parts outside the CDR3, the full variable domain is SAVISQKPSRDICQRGTSLTIQCQVDSQVTMMFWYRQQPGQSLTLIATANQGSEATYESGFVIDKFPISRPNLTFSTLTVSNMSPEDSSIYLCSVEDREGYTFGSGTRLTVV.

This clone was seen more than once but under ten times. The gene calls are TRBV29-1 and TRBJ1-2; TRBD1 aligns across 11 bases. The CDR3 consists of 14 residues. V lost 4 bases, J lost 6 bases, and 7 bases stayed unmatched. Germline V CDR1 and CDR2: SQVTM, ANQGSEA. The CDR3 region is CSVVIRTGGDGYTF. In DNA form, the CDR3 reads TGCAGCGTTGTAATCAGGACAGGGGGCGATGGCTACACCTTC.

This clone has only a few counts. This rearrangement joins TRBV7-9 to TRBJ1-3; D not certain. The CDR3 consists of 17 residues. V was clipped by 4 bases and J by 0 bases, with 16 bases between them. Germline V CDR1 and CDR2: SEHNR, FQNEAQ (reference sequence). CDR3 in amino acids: CASSSPFVRISGNTIYF. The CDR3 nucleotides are TGTGCCAGCAGCTCCCCCTTTGTGAGGATCTCTGGAAACACCATATATTTT.